This section outlines one T cell receptor beta chain sequence together with its context. Its antigen is as yet unknown. Sorting gave populations that all exceeded 98% purity. The sequenced template was cDNA made from the entire isolated RNA. Libraries were prepared by immunoSEQ multiplex PCR; TCRdb keeps only in-frame clonotypes and omits some of them. Of about 360,000 clones listed, approximately 12% were seen once; the top ten hold 0.0095% to 0.012%. V was pared by 0 bases and J by 4 bases, with 16 bases between. The germline gives CDR1 SGHRS, CDR2 YFSETQ. This CDR3 contains 17 residues. The entry originates in a study of beta chain features in type 1 diabetes. Study-level information: No age, gender or cell yield differences were seen between patients and healthy donors. Study observations and caveats: The study found moderately but significantly shorter TCRB CDR3s in all four CD4+ subsets of Type 1 diabetes patients. Reduced insertions and increased deletions marked VDJ junctions in type 1 diabetes patients. Healthy donors had naive, central memory and Treg TCRB repertoires that appeared less similar than those seen among patients.

This receptor was identified in a woman aged 18-29 years with type 1 diabetes. The J gene is TRBJ1-4, the V gene TRBV5-1; TRBD1 might be the D (5 bases). The sequencing input was naive CD4+ T cells from blood. The CDR3 region is CASSLVGTVRVNEKLFF. The CDR3 DNA reads as TGCGCCAGCAGCTTGGTTGGGACTGTGAGAGTTAATGAAAAACTGTTTTTT.